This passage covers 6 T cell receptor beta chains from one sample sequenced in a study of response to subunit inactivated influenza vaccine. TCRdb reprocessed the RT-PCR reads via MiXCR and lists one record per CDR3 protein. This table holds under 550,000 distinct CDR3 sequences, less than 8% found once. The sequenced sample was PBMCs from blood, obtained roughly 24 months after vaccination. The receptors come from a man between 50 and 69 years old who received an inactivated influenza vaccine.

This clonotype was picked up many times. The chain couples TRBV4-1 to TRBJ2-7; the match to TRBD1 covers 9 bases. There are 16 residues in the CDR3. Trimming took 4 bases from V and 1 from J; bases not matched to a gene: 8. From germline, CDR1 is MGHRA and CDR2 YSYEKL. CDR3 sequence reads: CASSRRTGGSSYEQYF. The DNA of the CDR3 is TGCGCCAGCAGCCGAAGAACAGGGGGCTCTTCCTACGAGCAGTACTTC.

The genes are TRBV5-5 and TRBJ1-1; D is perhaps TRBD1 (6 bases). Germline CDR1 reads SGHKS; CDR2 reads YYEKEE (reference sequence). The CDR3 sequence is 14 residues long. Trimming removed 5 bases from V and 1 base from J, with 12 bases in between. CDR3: CASRPVRGNTEAFF. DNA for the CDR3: TGTGCCAGCAGACCGGTCAGGGGGAACACTGAAGCTTTCTTT.

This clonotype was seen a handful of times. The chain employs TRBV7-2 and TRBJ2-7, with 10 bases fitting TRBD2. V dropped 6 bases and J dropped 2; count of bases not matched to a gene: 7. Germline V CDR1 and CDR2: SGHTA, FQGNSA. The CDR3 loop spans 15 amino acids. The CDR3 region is CASSTQRGGTYEQYF. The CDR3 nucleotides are TGTGCCAGCAGTACACAGCGGGGGGGCACCTACGAGCAGTACTTC.

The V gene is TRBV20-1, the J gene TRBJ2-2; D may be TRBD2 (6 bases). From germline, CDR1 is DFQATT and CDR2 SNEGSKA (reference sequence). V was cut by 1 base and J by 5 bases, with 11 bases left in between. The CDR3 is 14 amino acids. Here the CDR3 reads CSARGTKDTGELFF. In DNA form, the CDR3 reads TGCAGTGCTAGAGGGACTAAAGATACCGGGGAGCTGTTTTTT.

The CDR3 is CASSARQGPDTQYF. The CDR3 bases are TGTGCCAGCAGCGCCAGACAGGGACCAGATACGCAGTATTTT. The genes are TRBV9 and TRBJ2-3; 7 bases map to TRBD1. CDR3 length: 14 amino acids. Trimming cost V 3 bases and J 4 bases; bases outside gene matches: 5. Germline values: CDR1 SGDLS, CDR2 YYNGEE.

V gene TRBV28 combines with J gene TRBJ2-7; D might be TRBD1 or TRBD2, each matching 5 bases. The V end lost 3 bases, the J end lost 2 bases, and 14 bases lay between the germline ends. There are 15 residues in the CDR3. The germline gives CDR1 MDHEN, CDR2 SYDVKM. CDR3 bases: TGTGCCAGCAGTTTTATTCGGGGCGGTGCCTACGAGCAGTACTTC. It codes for CASSFIRGGAYEQYF.